The 22 T cell receptor beta chains listed next were all sequenced from one sample in a study of cytomegalovirus exposure and HLA in healthy donors. PCR amplification relied on 60 Vbeta primers (plus 13 Jbeta primers). Assay: immunoSEQ multiplex PCR; the TCRdb copy retains only in-frame clones and omits some. Here the sample spans approximately 100,000 clones, over 70% being singletons. Material: PBMCs. The source of these receptors is a woman in her thirties or forties in good health and CMV-seronegative.

This clone was counted between two and nine times. CDR3 region: CASSDTGGGTGELFF. CDR3 nucleotide sequence: TGTGCCAGCAGCGACACGGGGGGCGGAACCGGGGAGCTGTTTTTT. The chain carries TRBV9 and TRBJ2-2; the D gene is possibly TRBD2 (7 bases). The CDR3 is 15 amino acids. Germline V gene lookup returns CDR1 SGDLS and CDR2 YYNGEE. V gave up 3 bases and J gave up 5 bases, with 14 bases separating them.

This chain links TRBV10-3 with TRBJ2-3; 8 nucleotides match TRBD2. The CDR3 runs 15 residues. The junction had 2 bases not matched to a gene; V was cut back by 2 bases and J by 1 base. The V gene's germline CDR1 is ENHRY and CDR2 SYGVKD. The CDR3 protein is CAISESSGGTDTQYF. The CDR3 region has the DNA TGTGCCATCAGTGAGAGTAGCGGGGGCACAGATACGCAGTATTTT.

This chain joins TRBV6-5 and TRBJ1-1, with TRBD1 matching 7 bases. The CDR3 runs 13 residues. CDR1 is MNHEY, CDR2 SVGAGI, per germline. V was clipped by 6 bases and J by 3 bases; unmatched bases: 4. The CDR3 region is CASSPTGYTEAFF. The DNA for the CDR3 is TGTGCCAGCAGCCCGACAGGGTACACTGAAGCTTTCTTT.

The chain is built from TRBV18 and TRBJ1-5; a weak D match, TRBD1 (5 bases). Germline CDR1 and CDR2: KGHSH and LQKENI. V was cut by 2 bases and J by 0 bases, with 8 bases left in between. This CDR3 spans 15 amino acids. The CDR3 bases are TGTGCCAGCTCACCAGGGGCAGGTAGCAATCAGCCCCAGCATTTT. Translated: CASSPGAGSNQPQHF. The full variable domain, with the rest looked up from reference TRBV18 and TRBJ1-5, is NAGVMQNPRHLVRRRGQEARLRCSPMKGHSHVYWYRQLPEEGLKFMVYLQKENIIDESGMPKERFSAEFPKEGPSILRIQQVVRGDSAAYFCASSPGAGSNQPQHFGDGTRLSIL.

This clone was seen a few times. The chain carries TRBV4-2 and TRBJ1-1, with TRBD1 matching over 10 bases. This CDR3 has 14 amino acids. The J segment lost 11 bases and the V segment lost 1 base, leaving 7 bases of the junction unmatched. From germline, CDR1 is LGHNA and CDR2 YNFKEQ. DNA for the CDR3: TGTGCCAGCAGCCAAGGACAGGGGGCGCCCCGGGCTTTCTTT. Translated, it gives CASSQGQGAPRAFF.

V is TRBV27 and J is TRBJ2-1; no reliable D call. V was cut by 6 bases and J by 7 bases, with 13 bases left in between. CDR1 and CDR2 (germline): MNHEY, SMNVEV (reference sequence). The CDR3 has 13 amino acids. This CDR3 is CASRDSNINEQFF. DNA for the CDR3: TGTGCCAGCAGAGACTCGAACATTAATGAGCAGTTCTTC.

This chain connects TRBV7-7 to TRBJ2-1; 9 bases fit TRBD1. Germline lookup yields CDR1 SSHAT and CDR2 FNYEAQ (reference sequence). CDR3 size: 15 residues. V was clipped by 1 base and J by 4 bases; unmatched bases: 2. The CDR3 region has the DNA TGTGCCAGCAGCTTAGGGGGACAGGGATACAATGAGCAGTTCTTC. Translating it yields CASSLGGQGYNEQFF. Variable domain in full (rest from reference TRBV7-7 and TRBJ2-1): GAGVSQSPRYKVTKRGQDVTLRCDPISSHATLYWYQQALGQGPEFLTYFNYEAQPDKSGLPSDRFSAERPEGSISTLTIQRTEQRDSAMYRCASSLGGQGYNEQFFGPGTRLTVL.

This rearrangement joins TRBV30 to TRBJ1-6; 7 bases are shared with TRBD1. Germline V gene data show CDR1 as GTSNPN and CDR2 as SVGIG (reference sequence). This CDR3 contains 13 residues. The ends lost 1 base at V and 10 bases at J; junction bases unmatched: 4. CDR3 DNA: TGTGCCTGGAGTGGACAGGGAGAATCACCCCTCCACTTT. It codes for CAWSGQGESPLHF.

The rearrangement links TRBV7-7 to TRBJ2-5; 12 nucleotides match TRBD1. V lost 5 bases, J lost 7 bases, and 17 bases stayed unmatched. The germline V gene encodes CDR1 SSHAT and CDR2 FNYEAQ (reference sequence). This CDR3 contains 18 residues. The CDR3 coding sequence is TGTGCCAGCAGCCCGCGAACCGGGACAGGGGGCGCAGGCGGGACCCAGTACTTC. Translating it yields CASSPRTGTGGAGGTQYF.

The chain has TRBV7-6 and TRBJ2-5; tentatively, D is TRBD1 (5 bases). V was clipped by 5 bases and J by 11 bases, with 18 bases between them. Germline V CDR1 and CDR2: SGHVS, FNYEAQ. The CDR3 is 13 amino acids. This CDR3 reads CASSPSGLGEQYF. Written as DNA, the CDR3 is TGTGCCAGCAGCCCATCAGGGTTGGGTGAGCAGTACTTC.

This clone has a single count. This sequence joins TRBV6-5 and TRBJ2-1, with 8 positions matching TRBD2. CDR1 and CDR2 from the germline V gene are MNHEY and SVGAGI. V shed 6 bases and J 7 bases; nucleotides not matched to a gene: 8. This CDR3 has 14 residues. CDR3 protein: CASRSGGVYNEQFF. The DNA for the CDR3 is TGTGCCAGCAGGAGCGGGGGAGTTTATAATGAGCAGTTCTTC.

The V and J genes are TRBV5-3 and TRBJ1-5; a possible D gene is TRBD1 (5 bases). TRBV5-3 is classed as an ORF, of uncertain function. V was clipped by 4 bases and J by 5 bases, with 16 bases between them. The CDR3 totals 15 residues. Here the CDR3 reads CARSHPGRRDQPQHF. As DNA, the CDR3 is TGTGCCAGAAGCCATCCAGGGCGAAGGGATCAGCCCCAGCATTTT.

The CDR3 sequence is CASSWGVTSYEQYF. The CDR3 nucleotides are TGTGCCAGCAGCTGGGGGGTCACCTCCTACGAGCAGTACTTC. The rearrangement links TRBV5-5 to TRBJ2-7; weak D call: TRBD2 (6 bases). The CDR3 has 14 amino acids. V was shortened by 3 bases and J by 0 bases, with 10 bases between the two germline ends. Germline assignment: CDR1 SGHKS and CDR2 YYEKEE (reference sequence).

This clone was seen more than once but under ten times. The chain joins TRBV11-3 to TRBJ2-6, with D possibly matching TRBD2 (6 bases). The CDR3 sequence is 15 residues long. V dropped 1 base and J dropped 5 bases, with 9 bases sitting between them. The germline V gene encodes CDR1 SGHNT and CDR2 YENEEA. CDR3 coding DNA: TGTGCCAGCAGCTTAGGGCGGGGCAGGGCCAACGTCCTGACTTTC. This gives the protein CASSLGRGRANVLTF.

V and J are TRBV29-1 and TRBJ1-3; D is unresolved. Trimming stripped 5 bases from V and 1 base from J, with 9 bases between. The CDR3 has 13 residues. Germline-derived CDR1 and CDR2 are SQVTM and ANQGSEA. The chain's CDR3 is CSVQRGSGNTIYF. DNA of the CDR3: TGCAGCGTTCAGCGTGGGTCTGGAAACACCATATATTTT.

This chain joins TRBV27 and TRBJ1-1; the D gene is possibly TRBD1 (6 bases). The V gene's germline CDR1 is MNHEY and CDR2 SMNVEV (reference sequence). The V and J ends lost 6 bases and 7 bases respectively, with 21 bases between them. The CDR3 totals 15 residues. CDR3: CASRTPGTSIFEAFF. The DNA for the CDR3 is TGTGCCAGCAGGACTCCAGGGACATCGATTTTTGAAGCTTTCTTT.

V usage is TRBV6-5 and J usage is TRBJ1-2, with no clear D. The CDR3 runs 14 residues. The germline V gene has CDR1 MNHEY and CDR2 SVGAGI. The V gene lost 1 base and the J gene lost 7 bases, with 13 bases spanning the gap. CDR3 nucleotide sequence: TGTGCCAGCAGTTACTTTTCCGGGTCGGGTGGCTACACCTTC. It yields the protein CASSYFSGSGGYTF.

The chain uses TRBV11-1 and TRBJ1-6, with D perhaps matching TRBD1 (5 bases). Per the germline V gene, CDR1 is SGHAT and CDR2 is FQDESV (reference sequence). Trimming removed 8 bases at V and 7 bases at J, with 6 bases between. The CDR3 loop spans 11 amino acids. The DNA of the CDR3 is TGTGCCAGCGCAGGGAATTCACCCCTCCACTTT. Translating it yields CASAGNSPLHF. The complete variable domain, with remaining parts taken from reference TRBV11-1 and TRBJ1-6, reads EAEVAQSPRYKITEKSQAVAFWCDPISGHATLYWYRQILGQGPELLVQFQDESVVDDSQLPKDRFSAERLKGVDSTLKIQPAELGDSAMYLCASAGNSPLHFGNGTRLTVT.

The CDR3 protein is CASSVGGVALSYEQYF. CDR3 bases: TGTGCCAGCAGCGTAGGGGGAGTCGCGCTCTCCTACGAGCAGTACTTC. The chain is built from TRBV9 and TRBJ2-7, with D perhaps matching TRBD2 (5 bases). This CDR3 contains 16 residues. V shed 0 bases and J shed 0 bases, with 13 bases lying between them. Looked up from germline, CDR1 is SGDLS and CDR2 is YYNGEE.

This sequence joins TRBV6-5 and TRBJ2-1, with D possibly TRBD2 on 6 matching bases. The V end was cut by 7 bases, the J end by 4 bases, with 14 bases between. Germline V lookup: CDR1 MNHEY, CDR2 SVGAGI. There are 14 residues in the CDR3. CDR3 sequence reads: CASKRAESYNEQFF. In nucleotides, the CDR3 is TGTGCCAGCAAGCGGGCGGAGAGTTACAATGAGCAGTTCTTC.

The rearrangement uses TRBV7-2 and TRBJ1-5; tentatively, D is TRBD1 (5 bases). This CDR3 region has 14 residues. Germline V gives CDR1 SGHTA, CDR2 FQGNSA. V lost 1 base to trimming and J lost 9 bases, with 13 bases between them. DNA for the CDR3: TGTGCCAGCAGCTTAGGGCAGGGCGGTTGGCCCCAGCATTTT. Its protein is CASSLGQGGWPQHF. Filled out from reference TRBV7-2 and TRBJ1-5, the complete variable domain reads GAGVSQSPSNKVTEKGKDVELRCDPISGHTALYWYRQSLGQGLEFLIYFQGNSAPDKSGLPSDRFSAERTGGSVSTLTIQRTQQEDSAVYLCASSLGQGGWPQHFGDGTRLSIL.

The chain couples TRBV6-1 to TRBJ1-1, with D unclear. The V gene lost 5 bases and the J gene lost 1 base, with 8 bases spanning the gap. From germline, CDR1 is MNHNS and CDR2 SASEGT. CDR3 size: 13 residues. This CDR3 reads CASSPNGNTEAFF. The CDR3 bases are TGTGCCAGCAGTCCGAACGGGAACACTGAAGCTTTCTTT.